The text below deals with one TCR beta chain. Sequencing was performed with immunoSEQ multiplex PCR; in TCRdb, only in-frame clones are kept and a portion is missing. The table includes approximately 34,000 clones, 73% detected once. CDR1 is SGHKS, CDR2 YYEKEE, per germline (reference sequence). CDR3 length: 14 residues. V trimming: 4 bases; J trimming: 4 bases; junction bases outside the gene matches: 6. Input was about 550 ng to 6,500 ng of genomic DNA from tumor or blood. The entry originates in a study of T cells in tumors after PD-1 blockade. The clonotype originates from a human donor with basal cell carcinoma. The chain couples TRBV5-5 to TRBJ1-2; 8 bases line up with TRBD1. This material consisted of PBMCs, taken after anti-PD-1 treatment. The CDR3: CASSGRTGSYGYTF. CDR3 nucleotide sequence: TGTGCCAGCAGCGGGAGGACAGGGAGCTATGGCTACACCTTC.